This T cell receptor beta chain was identified in a study of Graves' ophthalmopathy and Graves' hyperthyroidism. This CDR3 spans 15 amino acids. V was trimmed by 5 bases and J by 4 bases, leaving 17 bases between them. CDR1 and CDR2 from the germline V gene are PRHDT and FYEKMQ (reference sequence). Beta-chain TCR CDR3 regions were amplified from RNA transcripts. The first round was an RT-PCR with HTBI primers, and the second round was a multiplex PCR. TCRdb reprocessed the multiplex PCR reads with MiXCR, giving one entry per CDR3 protein. Here the sample spans some 520,000 distinct CDR3 sequences, around 14% being singletons. Pregnant or lactating patients and those with other autoimmune diseases or uncontrolled infections were excluded. This clonotype has a count of ten or more.

The V gene is TRBV13, the J gene TRBJ1-2, with D possibly TRBD1 on 5 matching bases. The sequencing input was blood. This TCR was sampled from a woman aged 25 to 45 with Graves' ophthalmopathy. CDR3 nucleotides: TGTGCCAGCAGCATAGAAGGGGCAAAGGGCTATGGCTACACCTTC. Translated, it gives CASSIEGAKGYGYTF. Full variable domain (rest looked up from reference TRBV13 and TRBJ1-2): AAGVIQSPRHLIKEKRETATLKCYPIPRHDTVYWYQQGPGQDPQFLISFYEKMQSDKGSIPDRFSAQQFSDYHSELNMSSLELGDSALYFCASSIEGAKGYGYTFGSGTRLTVV.